The 2 T cell receptor beta chains reported below all come from one sample, sequenced in a study of blood T cell repertoires in COVID-19. Here immunoSEQ multiplex PCR was the method, and the copy in TCRdb shows in-frame clones only, minus some. In the table there are about 250,000 clones, 84% of which are singletons. The sample comprised peripheral blood. Source of these receptors: a woman aged 40 to 50 who had recovered from COVID-19.

This chain uses TRBV28 with TRBJ2-7, with a weak D call TRBD2 (5 bases). The CDR3 has 12 residues. V lost 3 bases, J lost 6 bases, and 9 bases lay in between. Germline loops: CDR1 MDHEN, CDR2 SYDVKM. CDR3 in DNA: TGTGCCAGCAGTTTGGAGGACTCCGAGCAGTACTTC. It yields the protein CASSLEDSEQYF.

This chain uses TRBV12-2 with TRBJ1-3. TRBV12-2 has pseudogene status. CDR3 size: 16 residues. The CDR3 sequence is CASRYTTERSGNTIYF. CDR3 bases: TGTGCAAGTCGCTACACGACGGAGCGCTCTGGAAACACCATATATTTT.